The 21 T cell receptor beta chains given below trace back to one sample, sequenced in a study of OX40 agonist ivuxolimab in advanced cancers. The data were produced by immunoSEQ multiplex PCR, yet TCRdb's version contains in-frame clones alone and is incomplete. The repertoire holds about 15,000 clones, with about 77% as singletons. This sample comprised CD4+ or CD8+ T cells sorted from blood, obtained in a trial of the OX40 agonist ivuxolimab. The receptors derive from an adult with an advanced solid tumor such as melanoma, head and neck, liver or kidney cancer.

The V and J genes are TRBV13 and TRBJ2-3; 10 bases align to TRBD2. Losses at the gene ends were 0 bases for V and 3 bases for J; bases not matched to a gene: 3. Per germline, CDR1 PRHDT and CDR2 FYEKMQ (reference sequence). The CDR3 length is 16 residues. The CDR3 is CASSLGKRGGTDTQYF. CDR3 nucleotides: TGTGCCAGCAGCTTAGGAAAGCGGGGGGGGACAGATACGCAGTATTTT.

This chain joins TRBV4-1 and TRBJ2-1, with 10 bases fitting TRBD1. CDR1 and CDR2 from the germline V gene are MGHRA and YSYEKL. CDR3 size: 16 residues. The J segment lost 1 base and the V segment lost 5 bases, leaving 5 bases of the junction unmatched. CDR3 loop: CASSYGQGGSYNEQFF. The DNA of the CDR3 is TGCGCCAGCAGCTACGGACAGGGGGGTTCCTACAATGAGCAGTTCTTC.

This clone occurred once. This chain uses TRBV9 with TRBJ1-1; D is unclear. The ends were cut back, 4 bases at V and 1 base at J, with 8 bases in the middle. Germline CDR1 and CDR2: SGDLS and YYNGEE. The CDR3 is 13 residues long. The CDR3 is CASSTQQNTEAFF. Here the CDR3 DNA reads TGTGCCAGCAGCACCCAACAGAACACTGAAGCTTTCTTT.

The chain recombines TRBV6-5 with TRBJ1-1, with TRBD1 as a possible D gene (6 bases). V lost 2 bases and J 0 bases, leaving 10 bases between the germline ends. The length of the CDR3 is 15 residues. Germline loops: CDR1 MNHEY, CDR2 SVGAGI. The CDR3 protein is CASSYQGTVNTEAFF. CDR3 bases: TGTGCCAGCAGTTACCAGGGGACGGTGAACACTGAAGCTTTCTTT.

The genes are TRBV4-2 and TRBJ1-4; perhaps TRBD1 as D (5 bases). The V end lost 5 bases, the J end lost 8 bases, and 12 bases lay between the germline ends. In germline, CDR1 is LGHNA, CDR2 YNFKEQ. This CDR3 is built from 13 residues. The chain's CDR3 is CASSSQRGEKLFF. CDR3 DNA: TGTGCCAGCAGCTCGCAACGGGGCGAAAAACTGTTTTTT.

The V gene is TRBV10-1, the J gene TRBJ2-2; TRBD2 might be the D (5 bases). CDR1 is WNHNN and CDR2 is SYGVQD in the germline V gene (reference sequence). Trimming shortened V by 10 bases and J by 6 bases, and 18 bases separated the two germline ends. CDR3 length equals 14 residues. The CDR3 DNA is TGCGCCACCAATAGCAAGTTGGGAGCCGGGGAGCTGTTTTTT. This sequence encodes CATNSKLGAGELFF.

This clone occurred a few times. This chain links TRBV2 with TRBJ1-5, with 8 bases fitting TRBD1. J gave up 3 bases and V 3 bases, and 10 bases lay outside the gene matches. Germline loops: CDR1 SNHLY, CDR2 FYNNEI. There are 17 residues in the CDR3. CDR3 coding DNA: TGTGCCAGCAGTGACGGACAGGGAGGGGGAAACAATCAGCCCCAGCATTTT. Amino acids: CASSDGQGGGNNQPQHF.

This chain uses TRBV12-5 with TRBJ2-5; a possible D gene is TRBD2 (5 bases). Trimming removed 0 bases at V and 5 bases at J, with 13 bases between. CDR3 size: 15 residues. CDR1 LGHNT and CDR2 FRNRAP come from the germline V gene. The DNA for the CDR3 is TGTGCTAGTGGTTTGGTAATTGGAGGCGGCGAGACCCAGTACTTC. It codes for CASGLVIGGGETQYF.

The J gene is TRBJ1-5, the V gene TRBV2; unclear D gene. Germline V gene data show CDR1 as SNHLY and CDR2 as FYNNEI. Trimming took off 2 bases at V and 4 bases at J, with 9 bases between the two ends. The length of the CDR3 is 14 residues. In DNA, the CDR3 is TGTGCCAGCAGTGAATTCGTAGCAAATCAGCCCCAGCATTTT. Translation: CASSEFVANQPQHF. The full variable domain, with the rest looked up from reference TRBV2 and TRBJ1-5, is EPEVTQTPSHQVTQMGQEVILRCVPISNHLYFYWYRQILGQKVEFLVSFYNNEISEKSEIFDDQFSVERPDGSNFTLKIRSTKLEDSAMYFCASSEFVANQPQHFGDGTRLSIL.

This chain links TRBV5-4 with TRBJ2-3, with 12 bases aligning to TRBD2. This CDR3 spans 18 amino acids. CDR1 is SGHNT and CDR2 is YYREEE in the germline V gene (reference sequence). V shed 4 bases, J shed 3 bases, and the junction held 12 bases outside the gene matches. CDR3 in DNA: TGTGCCAGCAGCGATTTAGCTCTAGCGGGAGGGCCGACAGATACGCAGTATTTT. Translation gives CASSDLALAGGPTDTQYF.

The count of this clone is one. The rearrangement joins TRBV5-1 to TRBJ2-7; TRBD2 is a possible D gene (6 bases). Trimming removed 0 bases at V and 2 bases at J, with 12 bases between. This CDR3 region has 15 residues. Germline V CDR1 and CDR2: SGHRS, YFSETQ. CDR3 nucleotide sequence: TGCGCCAGCAGCTTGGTGGAGGGAGTTCCCTACGAGCAGTACTTC. Translated: CASSLVEGVPYEQYF.

This chain uses TRBV4-3 with TRBJ2-7; the D is unclear. Germline V gene lookup returns CDR1 LGHNA and CDR2 YSLEER. This CDR3 contains 15 residues. The ends were cut back, 0 bases at V and 4 bases at J, with 13 bases in the middle. This CDR3 reads CASSQDRRHQYEQYF. The CDR3, as DNA: TGCGCCAGCAGCCAAGACAGGCGGCATCAGTACGAGCAGTACTTC.

A note on this clone: The junction departs from the called germline gene at one end, perhaps through a read error. The CDR3 spells CASSLAGHLSYNEQFF. The CDR3 coding sequence is TGTGCCAGCAGCCTAGCTGGTCACCTCTCCTACAATGAGCAGTTCTTC. The chain combines TRBV7-9 with TRBJ2-1; tentative D call: TRBD2 (5 bases). The CDR3 is made up of 16 amino acids. CDR1 and CDR2 from the germline V gene are SEHNR and FQNEAQ (reference sequence).

The chain has TRBV6-5 and TRBJ2-5, with TRBD1 identical over 7 bases. This CDR3 has 15 amino acids. The J segment lost 2 bases and the V segment lost 5 bases, leaving 8 bases of the junction unmatched. The germline gives CDR1 MNHEY, CDR2 SVGAGI. The CDR3 is CASSLLTGRQETQYF. The CDR3 DNA is TGTGCCAGCAGTCTTCTGACAGGGCGACAAGAGACCCAGTACTTC.

The gene calls are TRBV28 and TRBJ1-5; TRBD1 matches 7 bases. CDR3 length: 18 amino acids. CDR1 and CDR2 from the germline V gene are MDHEN and SYDVKM. Trimming at V came to 4 bases and at J to 0 bases, leaving 12 bases not matched to a gene. DNA of the CDR3: TGTGCCAGCAGTTCCACGCTGTGGGGACAGTATAGCAATCAGCCCCAGCATTTT. This translates into CASSSTLWGQYSNQPQHF.

The rearrangement uses TRBV2 and TRBJ2-2; TRBD2 is a possible D gene (5 bases). Germline CDR1 reads SNHLY; CDR2 reads FYNNEI. This CDR3 has 17 residues. V lost 6 bases to trimming and J lost 0 bases, with 17 bases between them. The CDR3 nucleotides are TGTGCCAGCAGCAACCATCCTAGCCTCTCGAACACCGGGGAGCTGTTTTTT. This codes for CASSNHPSLSNTGELFF.

This chain connects TRBV5-1 to TRBJ2-3, with 9 bases aligning to TRBD2. The CDR3 covers 14 residues. From germline, CDR1 is SGHRS and CDR2 YFSETQ. V dropped 9 bases and J dropped 5; count of bases not matched to a gene: 10. DNA of the CDR3: TGCGCCAACCAAGCGGGGGGTAGAAGAGATACGCAGTATTTT. It encodes CANQAGGRRDTQYF. The full variable domain, with the rest looked up from reference TRBV5-1 and TRBJ2-3, is KAGVTQTPRYLIKTRGQQVTLSCSPISGHRSVSWYQQTPGQGLQFLFEYFSETQRNKGNFPGRFSGRQFSNSRSEMNVSTLELGDSALYLCANQAGGRRDTQYFGPGTRLTVL.

This rearrangement joins TRBV14 to TRBJ2-2; D remains unclear. Germline values: CDR1 SGHDN, CDR2 FVKESK. The CDR3 consists of 15 residues. The V gene lost 2 bases and the J gene lost 0 bases, with 7 bases spanning the gap. CDR3 sequence: CASSQLATNTGELFF. The CDR3 DNA is TGTGCCAGCAGCCAACTTGCGACGAACACCGGGGAGCTGTTTTTT.

The genes are TRBV7-9 and TRBJ1-1; D is perhaps TRBD1 (6 bases). The V gene lost 0 bases and the J gene lost 1 base, with 12 bases spanning the gap. The CDR3 has 16 residues. The germline V gene encodes CDR1 SEHNR and CDR2 FQNEAQ (reference sequence). For the CDR3, the DNA is TGTGCCAGCAGCTTAGCGTGGAGGGGACAGAACACTGAAGCTTTCTTT. It encodes CASSLAWRGQNTEAFF.

V is TRBV27 and J is TRBJ2-7, with D possibly being TRBD2 (5 bases). CDR3 length: 13 amino acids. The V gene's germline CDR1 is MNHEY and CDR2 SMNVEV (reference sequence). V was cut by 5 bases and J by 2 bases, with 10 bases left in between. The CDR3 sequence is CASSEGPAYEQYF. CDR3 coding DNA: TGTGCCAGCAGTGAGGGCCCGGCCTACGAGCAGTACTTC.

CDR3: CASSSTRGQAPSQPQHF. The CDR3 coding sequence is TGTGCCAGCAGCTCAACTAGGGGACAGGCTCCTTCTCAGCCCCAGCATTTT. This sequence joins TRBV21-1 and TRBJ1-5; the table's D call of TRBD1 was not tested on the DNA. TRBV21-1 is a pseudogene locus. The CDR3 sequence is 17 residues long.